Below, 8 T cell receptor beta chains from the same sample are listed, as sequenced in a study of shared clonotypes between healthy human individuals. This table comes from immunoSEQ multiplex PCR, and its TCRdb copy is limited to in-frame clones, with some not included. The sample includes about 2,200,000 clones, under 95% seen only once; the top ten take 1.5% to 2%. Positive CCR7 selection of CD45RO-negative cells yielded the naive CD8 cells, and terminally differentiated effector memory CD45RA+ cells were excluded. The specimen was naive CD8+ T cells from PBMCs. These receptors were collected from a man between 18 and 29 years old in good health. Some clones in this sample may be carry-over from other donors' samples.

The V call is TRBV4-2, the J call TRBJ2-3; D perhaps matches TRBD1 (6 bases). Germline V CDR1 and CDR2: LGHNA, YNFKEQ. V lost 3 bases to trimming and J lost 6 bases, with 7 bases between them. The CDR3 contains 12 residues. Here the CDR3 DNA reads TGTGCCAGCAGCCAGAGGGGGGATACGCAGTATTTT. Translated, it gives CASSQRGDTQYF.

The chain employs TRBV10-1 and TRBJ2-7; 7 bases fit TRBD1. The ends lost 8 bases at V and 2 bases at J; junction bases unmatched: 3. CDR3 length equals 12 residues. Germline V gene data show CDR1 as WNHNN and CDR2 as SYGVQD (reference sequence). The CDR3 loop is CASGDSTYEQYF. CDR3 DNA: TGCGCCAGCGGGGACAGCACCTACGAGCAGTACTTC.

J is TRBJ1-5 and V is TRBV5-5; D possibly corresponds to TRBD1 (5 bases). The CDR3 totals 15 residues. The V gene's germline CDR1 is SGHKS and CDR2 YYEKEE (reference sequence). The V end lost 4 bases, the J end lost 0 bases, and 11 bases lay between the germline ends. The CDR3 loop reads CASSPRGNSNQPQHF. The CDR3 DNA reads TGTGCCAGCAGCCCCCGGGGGAATAGCAATCAGCCCCAGCATTTT.

The V call is TRBV9, the J call TRBJ2-3; D assignment may be TRBD1 or TRBD2 (5 bases each). The CDR3 has 16 amino acids. V was pared by 0 bases and J by 3 bases, with 14 bases between. The germline V gene encodes CDR1 SGDLS and CDR2 YYNGEE. CDR3 DNA: TGTGCCAGCAGCGTAGGAAAAGGGACCCGGACAGATACGCAGTATTTT. This sequence encodes CASSVGKGTRTDTQYF.

CDR3 bases: TGTGCCAGCAGCTTGCTTAGGGGCGAGCAGTACTTC. As protein: CASSLLRGEQYF. The J gene is TRBJ2-7, the V gene TRBV5-8, with TRBD1 as a possible D gene (5 bases). V dropped 1 base and J dropped 6 bases, with 8 bases sitting between them. The V gene's germline CDR1 is SGHTS and CDR2 YDEGEE. CDR3 length equals 12 residues.

This rearrangement joins TRBV25-1 to TRBJ2-3; maybe TRBD1 (7 bases). This CDR3 has 14 amino acids. The V and J ends lost 7 bases and 6 bases respectively, with 17 bases between them. Looked up from germline, CDR1 is MGHDK and CDR2 is SYGVNS. CDR3 DNA sequence: TGTGCCAGCACCTCTCCAGGGGGGACGGATACGCAGTATTTT. The encoded protein is CASTSPGGTDTQYF.

The J gene is TRBJ2-7, the V gene TRBV9; 11 bases are a match to TRBD2. CDR1 is SGDLS and CDR2 is YYNGEE in the germline V gene. Trimming took 3 bases from V and 2 from J; bases not matched to a gene: 16. This CDR3 comprises 19 residues. CDR3 amino acids: CASSADGTSGNDNPYEQYF. The CDR3 nucleotides read TGTGCCAGCAGCGCAGACGGGACTAGCGGCAACGACAACCCCTACGAGCAGTACTTC. Drawing the rest from reference TRBV9 and TRBJ2-7, the complete variable domain is DSGVTQTPKHLITATGQRVTLRCSPRSGDLSVYWYQQSLDQGLQFLIQYYNGEERAKGNILERFSAQQFPDLHSELNLSSLELGDSALYFCASSADGTSGNDNPYEQYFGPGTRLTVT.

J is TRBJ1-1 and V is TRBV7-8; D remains ambiguous. Germline CDR1 is SGHVS and CDR2 is FQNEAQ. V dropped 4 bases and J dropped 0 bases, with 9 bases sitting between them. The CDR3 has 14 amino acids. The DNA for the CDR3 is TGTGCCAGCAGCTACGACATAATGAACACTGAAGCTTTCTTT. Its protein product is CASSYDIMNTEAFF.